This T cell receptor beta chain was found in a study of T cell responses to AZD1222 COVID-19 vaccine. Study-wide background: Second doses were pooled across both intervals (about 4 or about 12 weeks). Study findings and constraints: Seropositive AZD1222 recipients at baseline numbered only 5 to 7. Most donors were white British and more were female, and clonal diversity was possibly underestimated.

The CDR3 runs 14 residues. The V end was cut by 0 bases, the J end by 7 bases, with 9 bases between. Germline V gene data show CDR1 as MGHRA and CDR2 as YSYEKL. This clone appeared once. The antigen is not known. Assay used: immunoSEQ multiplex PCR; TCRdb lists only in-frame clones, some missing. The sample lists roughly 150,000 clones, about nine tenths occurring once. The TCR was taken from an adult in good health. The sample was peripheral blood, taken on day 0 of AZD1222 vaccination. V is TRBV4-1 and J is TRBJ1-4; D is unresolved. The CDR3 DNA is TGCGCCAGCAGCCAAGATCGGCCGATTGAAAAACTGTTTTTT. Its protein product is CASSQDRPIEKLFF.